What follows are 22 T cell receptor beta chains derived from one specimen sequenced in a study of control samples from healthy donors and cancer patients (dated by TCRdb to 2020 to 2021). The library was produced with the immunoSEQ multiplex PCR assay. TCRdb obtained this table from immuneACCESS and retained in-frame rearrangements with V and J assigned. These tables miss some clones; where compared with another copy, unresolved V genes account for less than half of the shortfall, and the remainder is unexplained. The sample table contains about 130,000 clones; only one count was recorded for over 85% of them. The biggest ten clones account for 4.5% to 7% of the sample. Source material: blood. These receptors all stem from a man aged 18 to 35 in good health.

The rearrangement joins TRBV6-6 to TRBJ1-4; a weak D match, TRBD1 (5 bases). V shed 5 bases and J shed 5 bases, with 12 bases lying between them. The CDR3 loop spans 14 amino acids. CDR1 and CDR2 (germline): MNHNY, SVGAGI (reference sequence). The CDR3 here is CASSADSENEKLFF. CDR3 DNA sequence: TGTGCCAGCAGTGCCGACAGTGAGAATGAAAAACTGTTTTTT.

This chain links TRBV5-5 with TRBJ2-1; D not certain. Per the germline V gene, CDR1 is SGHKS and CDR2 is YYEKEE (reference sequence). V was shortened by 4 bases and J by 4 bases, with 9 bases between the two germline ends. This CDR3 has 13 residues. CDR3 loop: CASSPHIYNEQFF. The CDR3, as DNA: TGTGCCAGCAGCCCACACATTTACAATGAGCAGTTCTTC. Combining the CDR3 with reference TRBV5-5 and TRBJ2-1 gives the whole variable domain DAGVTQSPTHLIKTRGQQVTLRCSPISGHKSVSWYQQVLGQGPQFIFQYYEKEERGRGNFPDRFSARQFPNYSSELNVNALLLGDSALYLCASSPHIYNEQFFGPGTRLTVL.

The chain couples TRBV10-2 to TRBJ2-3, with 14 bases that match TRBD2. Per the germline V gene, CDR1 is WSHSY and CDR2 is SAAADI. Trimming took 5 bases from V and 1 from J; bases not matched to a gene: 14. CDR3 length equals 20 residues. DNA for the CDR3: TGCGCCAGCAGTCCTAGACCGGGACTAGCGGGGGCTGGAGGCACAGATACGCAGTATTTT. This sequence encodes CASSPRPGLAGAGGTDTQYF.

This chain joins TRBV2 and TRBJ1-1; 8 bases align to TRBD1. The germline gives CDR1 SNHLY, CDR2 FYNNEI. J lost 5 bases, V lost 6 bases, and 14 bases had no gene match. CDR3 size: 16 residues. The CDR3 is CASSLSGTGRSTEAFF. DNA of the CDR3: TGTGCCAGCAGCCTCTCCGGGACAGGAAGGAGTACTGAAGCTTTCTTT.

The V and J genes are TRBV29-1 and TRBJ2-6, with D perhaps TRBD1 (6 bases). The CDR3 totals 16 residues. Germline-derived CDR1 and CDR2 are SQVTM and ANQGSEA. With 3 bases removed from V and 0 bases from J, the gap between germline ends came to 12 bases. Written as DNA, the CDR3 is TGCAGCGTTGAGGGCAGGGGTTACTCTGGGGCCAACGTCCTGACTTTC. This gives the protein CSVEGRGYSGANVLTF.

The rearrangement links TRBV10-3 to TRBJ2-7; maybe TRBD1 (6 bases). The CDR3 runs to 13 residues. With 2 bases removed from V and 2 bases from J, the gap between germline ends came to 7 bases. Germline-derived CDR1 and CDR2 are ENHRY and SYGVKD. CDR3 bases: TGTGCCATCAGTGAGAGGACAGCCTACGAGCAGTACTTC. Translated: CAISERTAYEQYF.

This clone was seen just once. The V and J genes are TRBV6-5 and TRBJ1-2; D is ambiguous. This CDR3 comprises 13 residues. In germline, CDR1 is MNHEY, CDR2 SVGAGI. Trimming removed 11 bases at V and 2 bases at J, with 15 bases between. CDR3 protein: CAACPRANYGYTF. DNA for the CDR3: TGTGCCGCCTGTCCGAGGGCAAACTATGGCTACACCTTC.

The chain links TRBV7-3 to TRBJ2-5; perhaps TRBD2 as D (7 bases). Germline V CDR1 and CDR2: SGHTA, FQGTGA. V was shortened by 2 bases and J by 0 bases, with 10 bases between the two germline ends. The length of the CDR3 is 15 residues. In DNA form, the CDR3 reads TGTGCCAGCAGCTTAGCGGGGGCGTACCAAGAGACCCAGTACTTC. Amino acid sequence: CASSLAGAYQETQYF.

V is TRBV27 and J is TRBJ1-4, with a weak D call TRBD1 (5 bases). The CDR3 extends over 17 amino acids. The V gene's germline CDR1 is MNHEY and CDR2 SMNVEV (reference sequence). V lost 6 bases to trimming and J lost 2 bases, with 19 bases between them. The CDR3 here is CASRQSIGAGTNEKLFF. In DNA form, the CDR3 reads TGTGCCAGCAGACAATCAATAGGGGCTGGTACTAATGAAAAACTGTTTTTT.

This clone turned up a few times. This sequence joins TRBV10-3 and TRBJ1-5; no definite D call. CDR1 ENHRY and CDR2 SYGVKD come from the germline V gene. The CDR3 totals 13 residues. V gave up 10 bases and J gave up 7 bases, with 17 bases separating them. CDR3: CATVMVPEQPQHF. Written as DNA, the CDR3 is TGTGCCACCGTTATGGTGCCCGAGCAGCCCCAGCATTTT.

The chain couples TRBV27 to TRBJ1-4; 7 nucleotides line up with TRBD1. V lost 5 bases to trimming and J lost 1 base; unmatched junction nucleotides: 16. The length of the CDR3 is 19 residues. Germline V lookup: CDR1 MNHEY, CDR2 SMNVEV (reference sequence). The CDR3 coding sequence is TGTGCCAGCAGTCCCATGTCGACAGGGTGGCAGAAAACTAATGAAAAACTGTTTTTT. Translating it yields CASSPMSTGWQKTNEKLFF.

The sample holds one count of this clone. The chain links TRBV3-1 (or the pseudogene TRBV3-2) to TRBJ1-4, with D perhaps TRBD1 (6 bases). The CDR3 runs 16 residues. Per germline, CDR1 LGHDT and CDR2 YNNKEL (reference sequence). Trimming cost V 5 bases and J 9 bases, with 22 bases left between them. The CDR3 sequence: CASSGYGVSRGKKLFF. The CDR3 region has the DNA TGTGCCAGCAGCGGGTACGGGGTGAGCAGGGGAAAAAAACTGTTTTTT.

V and J are TRBV20-1 and TRBJ1-5; D is perhaps TRBD1 (6 bases). V was clipped by 6 bases and J by 1 base, with 16 bases between them. CDR3 length: 15 residues. The germline V gene encodes CDR1 DFQATT and CDR2 SNEGSKA (reference sequence). Here the CDR3 reads CSASRGGQSNQPQHF. CDR3 bases: TGCAGTGCCAGTCGGGGGGGCCAGAGCAATCAGCCCCAGCATTTT.

Worth noting for this clone: Other DNA sequences within the sample encode an identical CDR3. This sequence joins TRBV9 and TRBJ2-5; D possibly corresponds to TRBD2 (6 bases). The V gene lost 4 bases and the J gene lost 5 bases, with 6 bases spanning the gap. CDR1 SGDLS and CDR2 YYNGEE come from the germline V gene. This CDR3 has 11 residues. As DNA, the CDR3 is TGTGCCAGCAGCCGGGGGGAGACCCAGTACTTC. This encodes CASSRGETQYF. Filled out from reference TRBV9 and TRBJ2-5, the complete variable domain reads DSGVTQTPKHLITATGQRVTLRCSPRSGDLSVYWYQQSLDQGLQFLIQYYNGEERAKGNILERFSAQQFPDLHSELNLSSLELGDSALYFCASSRGETQYFGPGTRLLVL.

V and J are TRBV7-2 and TRBJ2-3; D may match TRBD1 or TRBD2 (6 bases each). In germline, CDR1 is SGHTA, CDR2 FQGNSA. The CDR3 spans 19 residues. The V and J ends lost 5 bases and 1 base respectively, with 25 bases between them. DNA of the CDR3: TGTGCCAGCAGCCCTAGGATCAAGGGGGGCCAATCCCGCACAGATACGCAGTATTTT. Translation: CASSPRIKGGQSRTDTQYF.

This clone was observed a single time. V usage is TRBV6-6 and J usage is TRBJ2-3; 15 bases fit TRBD2. The CDR3 totals 18 residues. V lost 6 bases and J lost 1; bases outside the gene matches: 8. Germline CDR1 and CDR2: MNHNY and SVGAGI (reference sequence). CDR3 sequence (DNA): TGTGCCAGCAGCCGAGGACTAGCGGGGGGGCCGGGCACAGATACGCAGTATTTT. Its translation is CASSRGLAGGPGTDTQYF.

CDR3 protein: CASSQDSDRGSYNEQFF. In DNA, the CDR3 is TGTGCCAGCAGCCAAGATTCGGACAGGGGGTCCTACAATGAGCAGTTCTTC. The chain has TRBV3-1 (or the pseudogene TRBV3-2) and TRBJ2-1; 10 bases are shared with TRBD1. The CDR3 is 17 amino acids. Per germline, CDR1 LGHDT and CDR2 YNNKEL (reference sequence). Unmatched junction bases numbered 3, after V lost 0 bases and J lost 1 base.

This clone was counted a single time. The chain links TRBV19 to TRBJ1-1; 10 nucleotides align to TRBD1. This CDR3 has 11 residues. Germline CDR1 is LNHDA and CDR2 is SQIVND (reference sequence). J gave up 10 bases and V 8 bases, and 4 bases lay outside the gene matches. CDR3 coding DNA: TGTGCCAGTGGGGACAGGGGTGTAGCTTTCTTT. This gives the protein CASGDRGVAFF.

The genes are TRBV6-5 and TRBJ1-5, with D uncertain. CDR1 and CDR2 (germline): MNHEY, SVGAGI. The CDR3 totals 10 residues. Here the CDR3 reads CARPCQPQHF. CDR3 nucleotide sequence: TGTGCTCGTCCGTGTCAGCCCCAGCATTTT.

V is TRBV6-6 and J is TRBJ1-6; no reliable D call. The CDR3 runs 15 residues. CDR1 MNHNY and CDR2 SVGAGI come from the germline V gene (reference sequence). Trimming cost V 0 bases and J 7 bases, with 10 bases left between them. In DNA, the CDR3 is TGTGCCAGCAGTTACTCACCTTCAGGAAATTCACCCCTCCACTTT. Translated, it gives CASSYSPSGNSPLHF.

This chain connects TRBV19 to TRBJ1-2, with TRBD1 matching 7 bases. This CDR3 has 16 residues. Germline V gives CDR1 LNHDA, CDR2 SQIVND (reference sequence). The trim removed 4 bases at V and 4 bases at J, leaving 12 bases unmatched. The CDR3 region has the DNA TGTGCCAGTAGTACGATACAGGGGAGGCTACCCTATGGCTACACCTTC. Its translation is CASSTIQGRLPYGYTF.

The V gene is TRBV6-1, the J gene TRBJ1-1, with D uncertain. V dropped 2 bases and J dropped 8 bases, with 15 bases sitting between them. CDR3 length equals 14 residues. Germline V CDR1 and CDR2: MNHNS, SASEGT. The CDR3 is CASSERSFYLEAFF. The CDR3 DNA follows: TGTGCCAGCAGTGAAAGGAGTTTCTACCTAGAAGCTTTCTTT.